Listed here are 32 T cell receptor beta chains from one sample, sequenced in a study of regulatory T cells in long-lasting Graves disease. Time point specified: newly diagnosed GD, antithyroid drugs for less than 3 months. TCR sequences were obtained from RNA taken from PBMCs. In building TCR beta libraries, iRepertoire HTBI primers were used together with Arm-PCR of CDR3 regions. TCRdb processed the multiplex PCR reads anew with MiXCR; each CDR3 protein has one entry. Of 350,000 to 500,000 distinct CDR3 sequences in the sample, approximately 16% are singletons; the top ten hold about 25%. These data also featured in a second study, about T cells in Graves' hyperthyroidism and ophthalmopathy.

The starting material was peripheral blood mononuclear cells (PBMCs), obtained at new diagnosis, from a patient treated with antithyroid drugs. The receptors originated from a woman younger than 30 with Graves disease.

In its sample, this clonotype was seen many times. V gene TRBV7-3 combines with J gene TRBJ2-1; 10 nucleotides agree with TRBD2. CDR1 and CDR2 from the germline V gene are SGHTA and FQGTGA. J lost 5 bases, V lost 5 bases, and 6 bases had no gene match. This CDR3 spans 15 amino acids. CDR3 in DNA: TGTGCCAGCAGCCCTTTTGGACTAGCGGACAATGAGCAGTTCTTC. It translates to CASSPFGLADNEQFF. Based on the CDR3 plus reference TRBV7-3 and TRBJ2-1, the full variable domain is GAGVSQTPSNKVTEKGKYVELRCDPISGHTALYWYRQSLGQGPEFLIYFQGTGAADDSGLPNDRFFAVRPEGSVSTLKIQRTERGDSAVYLCASSPFGLADNEQFFGPGTRLTVL.

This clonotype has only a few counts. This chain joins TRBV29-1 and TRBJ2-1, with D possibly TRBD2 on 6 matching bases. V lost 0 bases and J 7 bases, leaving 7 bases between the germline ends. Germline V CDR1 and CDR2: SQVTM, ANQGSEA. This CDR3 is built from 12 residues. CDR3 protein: CSVEEGRNEQFF. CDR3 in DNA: TGCAGCGTTGAAGAAGGGAGGAATGAGCAGTTCTTC.

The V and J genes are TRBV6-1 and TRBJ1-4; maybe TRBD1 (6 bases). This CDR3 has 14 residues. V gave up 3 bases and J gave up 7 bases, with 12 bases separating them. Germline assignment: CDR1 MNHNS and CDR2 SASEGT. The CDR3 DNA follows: TGTGCCAGCAGTGACTGGGGGCTAAGTGAAAAACTGTTTTTT. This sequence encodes CASSDWGLSEKLFF.

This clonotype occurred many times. Written as DNA, the CDR3 is TGTGCCAGCAGCTTAATGGCAGGGGTAACACACAATGAGCAGTTCTTC. Protein sequence: CASSLMAGVTHNEQFF. The chain uses TRBV7-9 and TRBJ2-1; a weak D match, TRBD1 (6 bases). V was pared by 2 bases and J by 5 bases, with 16 bases between. The CDR3 has 16 amino acids. In germline, CDR1 is SEHNR, CDR2 FQNEAQ (reference sequence).

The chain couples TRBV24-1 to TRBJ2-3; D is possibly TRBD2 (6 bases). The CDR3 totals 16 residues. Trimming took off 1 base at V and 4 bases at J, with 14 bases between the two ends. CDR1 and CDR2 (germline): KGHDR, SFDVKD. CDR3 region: CATSDLTRRGPDTQYF. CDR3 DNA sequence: TGTGCCACCAGTGATTTAACGAGGAGGGGCCCAGATACGCAGTATTTT.

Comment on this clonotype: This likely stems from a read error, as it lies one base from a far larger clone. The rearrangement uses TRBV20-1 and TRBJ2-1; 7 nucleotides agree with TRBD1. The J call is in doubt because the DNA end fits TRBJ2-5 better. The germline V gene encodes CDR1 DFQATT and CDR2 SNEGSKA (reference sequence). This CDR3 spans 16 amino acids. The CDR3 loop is CSAQARQGAWTETQYF. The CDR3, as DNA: TGCAGTGCTCAAGCACGACAGGGCGCCTGGACAGAGACCCAGTACTTC.

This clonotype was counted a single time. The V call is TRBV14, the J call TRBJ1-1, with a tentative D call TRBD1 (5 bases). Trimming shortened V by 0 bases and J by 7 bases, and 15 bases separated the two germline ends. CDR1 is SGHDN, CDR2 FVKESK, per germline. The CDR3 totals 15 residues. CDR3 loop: CASSQDPGRGFEAFF. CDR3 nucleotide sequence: TGTGCCAGCAGCCAAGACCCGGGACGAGGATTTGAAGCTTTCTTT.

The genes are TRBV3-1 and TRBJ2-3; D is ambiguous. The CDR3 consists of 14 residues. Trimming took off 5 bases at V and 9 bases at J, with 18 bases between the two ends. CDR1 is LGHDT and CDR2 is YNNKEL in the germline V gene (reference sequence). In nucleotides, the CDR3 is TGTGCCAGCAGCGACCCGCCCCCCGGTGAGACGCAGTATTTT. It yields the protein CASSDPPPGETQYF.

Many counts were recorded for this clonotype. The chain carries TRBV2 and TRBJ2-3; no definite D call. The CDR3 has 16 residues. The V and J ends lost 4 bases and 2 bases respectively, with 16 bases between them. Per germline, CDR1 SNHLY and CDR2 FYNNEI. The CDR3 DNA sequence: TGTGCCAGCAGTGGGATCGCGACCTCAAACACAGATACGCAGTATTTT. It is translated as CASSGIATSNTDTQYF.

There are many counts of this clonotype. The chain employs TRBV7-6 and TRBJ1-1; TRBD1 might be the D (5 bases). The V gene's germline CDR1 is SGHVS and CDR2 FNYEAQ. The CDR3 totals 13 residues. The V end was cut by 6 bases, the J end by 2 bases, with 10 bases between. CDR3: CASSPTENTEAFF. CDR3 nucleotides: TGTGCCAGCAGTCCGACAGAAAACACTGAAGCTTTCTTT.

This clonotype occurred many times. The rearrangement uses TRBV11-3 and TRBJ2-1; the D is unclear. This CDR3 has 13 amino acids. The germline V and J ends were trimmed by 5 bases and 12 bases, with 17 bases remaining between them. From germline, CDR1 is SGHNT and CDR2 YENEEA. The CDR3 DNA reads TGTGCCAGCAGCACCTCGAGCGAAGGGCCGCAGTTCTTC. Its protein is CASSTSSEGPQFF.

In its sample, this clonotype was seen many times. CDR3 in amino acids: CASSEAESYEQYF. CDR3 sequence (DNA): TGTGCCAGCAGTGAAGCCGAGTCCTACGAGCAGTACTTC. The rearrangement joins TRBV6-1 to TRBJ2-7; D gene uncertain. The CDR3 is 13 amino acids. CDR1 is MNHNS, CDR2 SASEGT, per germline. Trimming took off 0 bases at V and 1 base at J, with 4 bases between the two ends.

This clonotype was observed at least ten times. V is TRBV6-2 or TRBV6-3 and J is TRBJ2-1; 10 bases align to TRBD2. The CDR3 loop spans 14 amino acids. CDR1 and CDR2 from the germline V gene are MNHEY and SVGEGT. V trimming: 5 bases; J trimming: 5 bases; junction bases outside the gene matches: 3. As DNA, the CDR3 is TGTGCCAGCAGTCCGGGACTAGCGAACAATGAGCAGTTCTTC. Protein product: CASSPGLANNEQFF.

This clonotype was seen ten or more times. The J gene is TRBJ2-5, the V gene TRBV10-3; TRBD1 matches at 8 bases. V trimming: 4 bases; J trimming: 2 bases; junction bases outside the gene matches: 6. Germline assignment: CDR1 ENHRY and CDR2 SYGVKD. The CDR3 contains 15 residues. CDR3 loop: CAISGGTGGQETQYF. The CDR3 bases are TGTGCCATCAGTGGCGGTACAGGGGGGCAAGAGACCCAGTACTTC.

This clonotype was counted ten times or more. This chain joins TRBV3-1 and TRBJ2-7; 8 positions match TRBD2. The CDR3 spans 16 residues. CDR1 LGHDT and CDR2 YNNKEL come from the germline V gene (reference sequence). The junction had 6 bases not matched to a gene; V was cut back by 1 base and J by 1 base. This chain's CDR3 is CASSQVWGLVSYEQYF. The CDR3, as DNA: TGTGCCAGCAGCCAAGTTTGGGGACTAGTGTCCTACGAGCAGTACTTC.

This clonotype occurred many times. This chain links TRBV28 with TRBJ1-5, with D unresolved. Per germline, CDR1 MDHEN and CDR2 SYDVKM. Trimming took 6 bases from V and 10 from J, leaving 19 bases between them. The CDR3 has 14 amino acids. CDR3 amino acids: CASSPSPSDKPQHF. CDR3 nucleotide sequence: TGTGCCAGCAGCCCCTCTCCTTCGGATAAACCCCAGCATTTT. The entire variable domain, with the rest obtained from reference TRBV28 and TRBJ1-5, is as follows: DVKVTQSSRYLVKRTGEKVFLECVQDMDHENMFWYRQDPGLGLRLIYFSYDVKMKEKGDIPEGYSVSREKKERFSLILESASTNQTSMYLCASSPSPSDKPQHFGDGTRLSIL.

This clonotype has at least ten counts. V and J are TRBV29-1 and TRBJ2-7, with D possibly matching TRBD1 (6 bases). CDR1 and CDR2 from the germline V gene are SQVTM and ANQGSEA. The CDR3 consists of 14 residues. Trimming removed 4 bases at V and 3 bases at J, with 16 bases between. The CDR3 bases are TGCAGCGTTGCGAAATCAGGGGTCGGCTACGAGCAGTACTTC. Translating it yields CSVAKSGVGYEQYF.

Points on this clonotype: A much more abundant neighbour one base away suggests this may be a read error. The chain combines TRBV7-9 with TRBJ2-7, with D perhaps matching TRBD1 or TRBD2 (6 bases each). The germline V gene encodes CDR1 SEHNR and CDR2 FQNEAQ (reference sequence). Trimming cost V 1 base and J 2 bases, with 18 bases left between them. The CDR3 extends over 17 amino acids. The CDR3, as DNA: TGTGCCAGCAGCTTAGGGGGGGCGGTAGGTTTAACCTACGAGCAGTACTTC. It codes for CASSLGGAVGLTYEQYF.

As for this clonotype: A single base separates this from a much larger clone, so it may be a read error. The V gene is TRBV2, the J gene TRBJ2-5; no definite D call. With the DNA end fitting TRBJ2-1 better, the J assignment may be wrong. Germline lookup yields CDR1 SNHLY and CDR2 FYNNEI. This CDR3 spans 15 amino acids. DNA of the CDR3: TGTGCCAGCAGTGAAGTTATGACCCCCCAAGAGACCCAGTTCTTC. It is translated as CASSEVMTPQETQFF.

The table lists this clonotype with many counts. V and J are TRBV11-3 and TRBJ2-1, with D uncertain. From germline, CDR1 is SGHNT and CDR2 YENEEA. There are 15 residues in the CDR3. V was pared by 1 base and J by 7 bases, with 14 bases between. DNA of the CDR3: TGTGCCAGCAGCTTAGGGGTTGCTGGGGTTAATGAGCAGTTCTTC. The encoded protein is CASSLGVAGVNEQFF. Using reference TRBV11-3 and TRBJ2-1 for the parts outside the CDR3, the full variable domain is EAGVVQSPRYKIIEKKQPVAFWCNPISGHNTLYWYLQNLGQGPELLIRYENEEAVDDSQLPKDRFSAERLKGVDSTLKIQPAELGDSAVYLCASSLGVAGVNEQFFGPGTRLTVL.

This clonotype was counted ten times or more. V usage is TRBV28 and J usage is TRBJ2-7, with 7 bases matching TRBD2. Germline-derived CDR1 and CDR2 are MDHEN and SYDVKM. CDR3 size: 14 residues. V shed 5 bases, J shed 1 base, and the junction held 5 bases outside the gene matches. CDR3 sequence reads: CASSKLGGSYEQYF. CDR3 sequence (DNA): TGTGCCAGCAGTAAGCTCGGGGGGTCCTACGAGCAGTACTTC. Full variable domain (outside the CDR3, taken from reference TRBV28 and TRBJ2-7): DVKVTQSSRYLVKRTGEKVFLECVQDMDHENMFWYRQDPGLGLRLIYFSYDVKMKEKGDIPEGYSVSREKKERFSLILESASTNQTSMYLCASSKLGGSYEQYFGPGTRLTVT.

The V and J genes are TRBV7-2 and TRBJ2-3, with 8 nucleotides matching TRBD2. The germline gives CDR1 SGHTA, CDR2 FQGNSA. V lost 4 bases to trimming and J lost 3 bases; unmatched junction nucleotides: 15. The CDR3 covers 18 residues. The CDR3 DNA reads TGTGCCAGCAGCTACCACCCCGAGCGGGAGAGTTTGACAGATACGCAGTATTTT. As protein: CASSYHPERESLTDTQYF.

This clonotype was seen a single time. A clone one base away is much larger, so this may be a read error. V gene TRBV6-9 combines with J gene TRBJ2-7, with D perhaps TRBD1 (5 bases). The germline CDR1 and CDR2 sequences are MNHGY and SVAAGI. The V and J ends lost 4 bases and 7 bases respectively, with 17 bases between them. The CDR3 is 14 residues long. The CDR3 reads CASSFTQSQGEQYF. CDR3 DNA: TGTGCCAGCAGTTTCACCCAATCCCAGGGAGAGCAGTACTTC.

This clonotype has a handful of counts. The CDR3 protein is CASTVGLQETQYF. CDR3 DNA: TGTGCCAGCACCGTTGGCCTTCAAGAGACCCAGTACTTC. This rearrangement joins TRBV7-6 to TRBJ2-5; D not certain. V was shortened by 7 bases and J by 2 bases, with 11 bases between the two germline ends. The CDR3 has 13 amino acids. The germline V gene has CDR1 SGHVS and CDR2 FNYEAQ.

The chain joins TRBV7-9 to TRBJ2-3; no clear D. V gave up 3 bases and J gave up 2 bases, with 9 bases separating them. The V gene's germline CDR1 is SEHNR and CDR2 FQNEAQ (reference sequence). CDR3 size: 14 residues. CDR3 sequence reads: CASSFGSYTDTQYF. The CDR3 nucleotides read TGTGCCAGCAGCTTTGGCAGCTACACAGATACGCAGTATTTT.

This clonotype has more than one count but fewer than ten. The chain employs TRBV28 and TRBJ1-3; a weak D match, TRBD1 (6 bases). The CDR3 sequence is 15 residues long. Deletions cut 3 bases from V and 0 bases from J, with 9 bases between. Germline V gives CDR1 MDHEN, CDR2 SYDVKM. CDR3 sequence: CASSFQGNSGNTIYF. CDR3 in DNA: TGTGCCAGCAGTTTTCAGGGGAACTCTGGAAACACCATATATTTT.

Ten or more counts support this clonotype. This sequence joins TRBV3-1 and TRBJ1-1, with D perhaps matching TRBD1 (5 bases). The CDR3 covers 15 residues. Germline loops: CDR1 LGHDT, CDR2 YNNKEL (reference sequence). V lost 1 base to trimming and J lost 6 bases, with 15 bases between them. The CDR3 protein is CASSQGRGNIAEAFF. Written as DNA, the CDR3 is TGTGCCAGCAGCCAAGGTCGGGGGAATATTGCTGAAGCTTTCTTT.

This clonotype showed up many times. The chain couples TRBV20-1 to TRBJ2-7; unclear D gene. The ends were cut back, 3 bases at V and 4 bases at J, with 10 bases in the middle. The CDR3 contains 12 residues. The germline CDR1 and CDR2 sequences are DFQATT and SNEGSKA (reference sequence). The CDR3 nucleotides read TGCAGTGCTAGGCGGCTCTCATACGAGCAGTACTTC. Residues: CSARRLSYEQYF.

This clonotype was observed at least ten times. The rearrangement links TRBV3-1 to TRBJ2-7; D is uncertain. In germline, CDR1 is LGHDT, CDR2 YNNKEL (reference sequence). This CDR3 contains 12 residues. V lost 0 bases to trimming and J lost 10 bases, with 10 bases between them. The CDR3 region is CASSQEGYLQYF. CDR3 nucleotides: TGTGCCAGCAGCCAAGAGGGCTACCTCCAGTACTTC.

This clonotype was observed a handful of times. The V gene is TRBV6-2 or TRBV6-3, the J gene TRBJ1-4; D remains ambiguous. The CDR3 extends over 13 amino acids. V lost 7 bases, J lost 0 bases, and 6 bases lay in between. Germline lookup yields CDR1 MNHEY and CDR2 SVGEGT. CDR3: CASKLTTNEKLFF. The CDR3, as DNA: TGTGCCAGCAAACTTACAACTAATGAAAAACTGTTTTTT.

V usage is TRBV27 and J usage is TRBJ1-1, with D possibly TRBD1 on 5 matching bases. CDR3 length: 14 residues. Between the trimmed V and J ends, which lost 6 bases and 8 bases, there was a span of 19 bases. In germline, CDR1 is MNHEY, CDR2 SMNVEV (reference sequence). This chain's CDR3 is CASRSLGTAGEAFF. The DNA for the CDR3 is TGTGCCAGCAGATCACTCGGGACGGCGGGGGAAGCTTTCTTT.

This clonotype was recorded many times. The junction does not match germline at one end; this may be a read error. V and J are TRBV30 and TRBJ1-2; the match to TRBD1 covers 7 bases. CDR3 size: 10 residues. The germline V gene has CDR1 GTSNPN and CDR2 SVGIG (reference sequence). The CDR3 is CACHWTGYRF. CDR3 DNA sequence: TGTGCCTGCCACTGGACAGGCTATCGCTTC. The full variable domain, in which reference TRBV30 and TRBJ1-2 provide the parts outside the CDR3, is SQTIHQWPATLVQPVGSPLSLECTVEGTSNPNLYWYRQAAGRGLQLLFYSVGIGQISSEVPQNLSASRPQDRQFILSSKKLLLSDSGFYLCACHWTGYRFGSGTRLTVV.